The subject of this entry is one T cell receptor (beta chain). Its recognized antigen is unknown. No qualities accompany the bases; no much larger clone lies one base away. The germline V gene (reference sequence) yields LNHDA for CDR1 and SQIVND for CDR2. V was cut back by 3 bases and J by 3 bases, leaving a gap of 11 bases between them. The CDR3 has 15 amino acids, counting the end cysteine and phenylalanine. CDR3 DNA only is kept here, 45 bases in frame from base 1. The cohort was made up of roughly 670 healthy bone marrow donors. Cohort members were all nominally healthy when sampled, although unrecorded immune exposures were likely present. The donor was CMV seronegative and was included in the group of 352 seronegative cohort members. Each donor provided a peripheral blood sample, and peripheral blood mononuclear cells were used for TCR beta sequencing. Genomic DNA extraction from the blood cell samples was performed with the Qiagen DNeasy Blood Extraction Kit.

This entry belongs to a study of cytomegalovirus exposure and HLA in healthy donors (dated by TCRdb to 2016 to 2017). Context from the whole study: An earlier analysis of several hundred of the donors reported about 290 Gb of sequence data and 117 million unique TCR beta sequences from about 200 million T cells. Alongside the repertoire data, information on donor age, sex, ethnicity and CMV serostatus was compiled. To study patterns of TCR occurrence, a later analysis re-analyzed previously published TCR beta repertoires from 650 to 750 donors and added high-resolution HLA genotyping. To predict cytomegalovirus infection status, the study brought together high-throughput TCR immunosequencing, statistical association of individual TCRs with disease status, and machine learning. Rather than using new phenotypic data, the later analysis identified candidate immune exposures from TCR beta sequences and from how often those sequences occurred across donors. Five DR-DQ haplotypes were treated as single units for association and clustering because of strong linkage in the cohort. Besides the first cohort of under 700 subjects, a separate validation cohort made up of roughly 120 different subjects was used. Typing coverage varied by locus: roughly 629-640 donors for A, B, C, DRB1 and DQB1; roughly 500 for DQA1; approximately 610 for DPA1; under 490 for DPB1. All discovery cohort repertoires had been generated using a single sequencing platform. HLA typing covered class I and class II loci at four-digit resolution. In an earlier analysis of roughly 580 of the donors, high-throughput TCR beta sequencing was used to judge whether each TCR beta V gene segment behaved as functional or pseudogenic. A later genetic analysis used genome-wide SNP genotypes for about 60% of the roughly 700 donors, treating that subset as a discovery cohort. An early release that covered approximately 600 HLA-typed donors contained about 290 gigabases of sequencing data and approximately 85 million unique TCR sequences. The study aimed to test whether cataloging public T cell receptors could reveal signatures of past pathogen exposure. On average, roughly 240,000 unique TCR beta nucleotide sequences were sequenced per donor among 398 genotyped donors of the cohort, with about 19% of those sequences being non-productive. Among the roughly 370 genotyped donors, about 83% belonged to the genetic ancestry cluster associated with self-reported Caucasian donors. The study used immunosequencing to profile the T cell repertoires of hundreds of subjects and linked those repertoires to cytomegalovirus serostatus. Study-level results and caveats: A cluster of highly shared sequence variants was judged likely to represent a technical artifact of the sequencing pipeline. Specific HLA alleles were associated with around 18,000 TCR beta sequences at a false discovery rate of 0.05 in a later analysis. A further reported finding was that TCR beta sequences accurately predicted the HLA-A and HLA-B alleles for most subjects in the first cohort. According to a later analysis, TCR association rates differed among HLA loci, with DRB1 alleles showing the most associated TCRs and HLA-C alleles showing the fewest. The cohort was sequenced for TCR beta chains only, and without alpha or paired-chain data the features that could be detected were limited. Most TCR sequences were observed very rarely across donors, whereas some public TCRs were present in many individuals. Because HLA typing was missing for some donors at each locus, association tests included only the typed subset. Several of the top co-occurrence clusters appeared to be linked to parvovirus B19, influenza, CMV and Epstein-Barr virus, according to a later analysis. Because counts were too low, roughly 17 rarely observed V segments, including chromosome 9 orphons, were left out of the earlier analysis of 500 to 650 of the donors. According to the authors, the approach could potentially be generalized to other disease states and immunological phenotypes. A later genetic analysis associated a missense DCLRE1C variant with V-gene and J-gene trimming of TCR beta chains, and an independent cohort replicated the association. Immune exposure information for the cohort was limited to CMV serostatus. Linkage disequilibrium might explain the correlated functional status among segregating V segments, but an unknown experimental factor could not be excluded. A total of 164 TCR beta chains were listed by the study as associated with cytomegalovirus. Presence/absence analyses assumed roughly uniform sequencing depth across donors, an assumption that may not hold. A later genetic analysis reported fewer N-insertions in productive TCRs among donors in an Asian-associated ancestry cluster than the approximately 700-donor mean. Strong co-occurrence of HLA alleles, especially DR and DQ, made assigning TCR associations to individual alleles difficult. Some IMGT-functional V segments, including TRBV6-2 and TRBV6-3, could not be told apart with the 87-base-pair reads, so those segments were excluded. In a later analysis, HLA-associated TCR beta chains were found to be more clonally expanded and to have lower generation probabilities than equally common non-associated chains. In an earlier analysis of more than 450 of the donors, most TCR beta V segments were observed in productive rearrangements about 87% or about 30% of the time, broadly matching IMGT annotations. In both the original and validation cohorts, the classifier was reported to diagnose cytomegalovirus status with high specificity and sensitivity. Most CMV-associated TCR beta chains appeared to be HLA-restricted in a later analysis, and the HLA associations seemed to be driven largely by CMV exposure. In vitro tests confirmed that a few of the cytomegalovirus-associated TCR beta chains recognize cytomegalovirus antigens.

Receptor amplification or capture employed the immunoSEQ multiplex PCR assay. For the multiplex PCR, a mixture combining 60 forward primers for TCR Vbeta segments and 13 reverse primers for TCR Jbeta segments was used. A multiplex PCR assay on genomic DNA amplified the CDR3 region of rearranged TCR beta genes. The amplified TCR beta libraries were sequenced on the Illumina HiSeq System as 87-base-pair reads. The source study handled its data this way. Across the 500 to 700 repertoires, a later analysis counted approximately 83 million unique TCR beta chains, around 10 million of which were shared by at least two donors. A nearest-neighbor algorithm error-corrected the raw reads and collapsed the reads into unique sequences, merging closely related sequences to remove PCR and sequencing errors. V, D and J gene segments were assigned by aligning CDR3 sequences to IMGT reference sequences. For a sequence to be retained, at least a six-nucleotide match to both a V gene segment and a J gene segment was required. Rearrangements were classified as productive when the CDR3 lacked stop codons and remained in frame with V and J, and all other rearrangements were classified as non-productive. Following IMGT convention, CDR3 was defined as the stretch from the second conserved V-encoded cysteine to the conserved J-encoded phenylalanine. The earlier analysis of a few hundred of the donors excluded sequences that lacked an unambiguous match to a single V gene segment. In an earlier analysis of several hundred of the donors, V segments were called functional above 56.7% productive rearrangements and were called segregating when the between-donor standard deviation exceeded 5%. A statistical classification framework was built to diagnose cytomegalovirus status from the catalog of TCR beta chain sequences. In a later analysis, V and J genes were assigned by comparing TCR nucleotide sequences against IMGT/GENE-DB human TR gene sequences. The TCRdist pipeline was used in a later analysis to assign CDR3 sequences and most-parsimonious VDJ recombination scenarios. In a later analysis, each TCR beta chain was defined by its CDR3 amino acid sequence together with its V-gene family, and reads lacking a unique V-gene family were excluded. In a later analysis, approximately 590 highly shared, low-generation-probability nucleotide sequences were removed to address suspected cross-contamination and a sequencing artifact. A later analysis calculated a clonal expansion index for each public chain from normalized within-repertoire ranks of inferred template counts. Generation probabilities in a later analysis came from a VDJ recombination model fitted to out-of-frame rearrangements, and those results were checked against IGoR. Hypergeometric tests were used in a later analysis to score TCR-TCR, TCR-HLA and TCR-CMV co-occurrence, with a repertoire-size bias correction applied to the TCR pairs. To estimate false discovery rates, a later analysis permuted the HLA or CMV assignments 20 times. A later analysis grouped co-occurring TCRs with DBSCAN, adding TCRdist sequence similarity when clustering within HLA-allele-positive subsets. For co-occurrence clustering, repertoires with fewer than 30,000 or more than 120,000 public chains were excluded, along with roughly 5 repertoires with anomalous nucleotide sharing. TCRdb retrieved this table from immuneACCESS and kept in-frame rearrangements only. Not all clones are present; in checked studies, unresolved V genes account for under half, and no reason is known for the remainder. The D gene and trimming were derived from the DNA, and the V and J assignments and clone size from that table. The sample records over 85,000 clones, about 80% of which are singletons. The biggest ten clones account for 0.5% to 0.65% of the sample.

The chain uses TRBV19 and TRBJ1-4; the D segment cannot be called with confidence. This receptor was identified in a man between 25 and 39 years old in good health and CMV-seronegative. Input material: PBMCs. The nucleotide sequence reads TGTGCCAGTAGTATCACGGGATTCTCTAATGAAAAACTGTTTTTT. This gives the protein CASSITGFSNEKLFF.